A selection of T cell receptor beta chains follows, all from one sample in a study of cytomegalovirus exposure and HLA in healthy donors. Sequenced by immunoSEQ multiplex PCR; TCRdb stores in-frame clones only, minus some. Of 150,000 to 200,000 clones listed, approximately 96% were seen once; the top ten hold 0.8% to 0.95%. Specimen: PBMCs. These receptors were taken from a woman aged 18 to 35 in good health and CMV-seronegative. CDR3s leave out the opening cysteine and the closing phenylalanine or tryptophan. The order of the fields is V gene, clone size, CDR3 protein. Where a row states a size, it is once, few, many or the class of an expanded clone; other rows omit it.

TRBV7-2 | - | ASIHRGLPTDTQY
TRBV7-2 | - | ASSWYPELTANTEAF
TRBV7-9 | - | ASSFRDFSQKTQY
TRBV7-6 | - | ASSPSRDSPSRDTQY
TRBV6-6 | - | ASSSPDISNTGELF
TRBV5-6 | - | ASSLVGQAQETQY
TRBV6-5 | - | ASSRGGAGNTIY
TRBV6-1 | - | ASSEARSRGGRGGYT
TRBV9 | - | ASSAGTGGFGPYEQY
TRBV7-2 | - | ASSPGAGQGIAETQY
TRBV18 | - | ASSGQGGETQY
TRBV4-1 | - | ASSQGVGAEGYT
TRBV6-6 | - | ASSLGQGEGNQPQH
TRBV7-2 | - | ASSLVAADEKLF
TRBV6-5 | - | ASRRGSTDTQY
TRBV7-9 | once | ASSGAGGVAPYEQY
TRBV27 | - | ASSLGGQGEKLF
TRBV5-1 | - | ASSPLKGVGREVDTQY
TRBV5-1 | - | ASSDRLTYNEQF
TRBV5-5 | - | ASRETGVSSGANVLT
TRBV6-1 | - | ATANRGPEKLF
TRBV28 | - | ASSLDRGRAF
TRBV7-2 | - | ASSARLAGETDTQY
TRBV4-1 | - | ASSSPGGPYNEQF
TRBV27 | - | ASSLIKQGAWNGYT
TRBV7-9 | once | ASSFEQGAGGYT
TRBV19 | - | ASRTTGPSNYGYT
TRBV7-2 | - | ASSFSLTGSYEQY
TRBV5-6 | - | ASSFGTGIDVSPLH
TRBV2 | - | ASSADRGTLRSGNTIY
TRBV5-6 | - | ASSLVGQTNTGELF